This T cell receptor beta chain stems from a study of T cell responses to AZD1222 COVID-19 vaccine. The CDR3 totals 14 residues. Germline CDR1 reads SGHRS; CDR2 reads YFSETQ. With 0 bases removed from V and 4 bases from J, the gap between germline ends came to 7 bases. Both about-4-week and about-12-week second-dose recipients were combined. Assay: immunoSEQ multiplex PCR; the TCRdb copy retains only in-frame clones and omits some. The table has roughly 100,000 clones, roughly 90% seen once. This chain connects TRBV5-1 to TRBJ2-2; D is perhaps TRBD1 (6 bases). This material consisted of peripheral blood, taken 28 days after the second AZD1222 dose. This TCR came from an adult who received the AZD1222 COVID-19 vaccine. CDR3 residues: CASSLDRVTGELFF. The CDR3 nucleotides read TGCGCCAGCAGCTTGGACAGGGTCACCGGGGAGCTGTTTTTT.